This TCR beta chain appears in the sequencing data of a study of beta chain features in type 1 diabetes. This CDR3 has 13 residues. CDR1 is MDHEN and CDR2 is SYDVKM in the germline V gene. J was trimmed by 4 bases and V by 7 bases; bases with no gene match: 5. Of note for this clone: Its antigen is not identified.

Findings and caveats of the study: There were fewer insertions and more deletions at the VDJ junctions of type 1 diabetes patients. TCRB CDR3s were moderately but significantly shorter in Type 1 diabetes patients in all four CD4+ subsets.

Investigators reverse transcribed all isolated RNA, so they sequenced expressed TCRB transcripts. The method was immunoSEQ multiplex PCR; TCRdb's version includes in-frame clones alone and lacks a portion of them. The sample consists of 120,000 to 150,000 clones, approximately 13% of them appearing once. The sequence derives from a man between 18 and 35 years old with type 1 diabetes. The chain joins TRBV28 to TRBJ2-7, with TRBD1 identical over 9 bases. Sequenced sample: central memory CD4+ T cells from blood. The CDR3 reads CASTPGTGYEQYF. CDR3 sequence (DNA): TGTGCCAGCACCCCCGGGACAGGGTACGAGCAGTACTTC. The complete variable domain, with remaining parts taken from reference TRBV28 and TRBJ2-7, reads DVKVTQSSRYLVKRTGEKVFLECVQDMDHENMFWYRQDPGLGLRLIYFSYDVKMKEKGDIPEGYSVSREKKERFSLILESASTNQTSMYLCASTPGTGYEQYFGPGTRLTVT.